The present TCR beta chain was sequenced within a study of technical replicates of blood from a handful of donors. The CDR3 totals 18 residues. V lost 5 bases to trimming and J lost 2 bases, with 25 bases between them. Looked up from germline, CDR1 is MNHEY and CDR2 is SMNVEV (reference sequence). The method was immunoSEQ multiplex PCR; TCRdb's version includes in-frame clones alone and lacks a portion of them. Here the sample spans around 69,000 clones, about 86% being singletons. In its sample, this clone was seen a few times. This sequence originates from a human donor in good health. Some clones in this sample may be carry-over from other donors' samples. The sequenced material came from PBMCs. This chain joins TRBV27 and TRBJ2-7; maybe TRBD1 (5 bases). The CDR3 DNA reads TGTGCCAGCAGTCCGATTACCCTCTCGGATAAAGGGGCCTACGAGCAGTACTTC. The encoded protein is CASSPITLSDKGAYEQYF.